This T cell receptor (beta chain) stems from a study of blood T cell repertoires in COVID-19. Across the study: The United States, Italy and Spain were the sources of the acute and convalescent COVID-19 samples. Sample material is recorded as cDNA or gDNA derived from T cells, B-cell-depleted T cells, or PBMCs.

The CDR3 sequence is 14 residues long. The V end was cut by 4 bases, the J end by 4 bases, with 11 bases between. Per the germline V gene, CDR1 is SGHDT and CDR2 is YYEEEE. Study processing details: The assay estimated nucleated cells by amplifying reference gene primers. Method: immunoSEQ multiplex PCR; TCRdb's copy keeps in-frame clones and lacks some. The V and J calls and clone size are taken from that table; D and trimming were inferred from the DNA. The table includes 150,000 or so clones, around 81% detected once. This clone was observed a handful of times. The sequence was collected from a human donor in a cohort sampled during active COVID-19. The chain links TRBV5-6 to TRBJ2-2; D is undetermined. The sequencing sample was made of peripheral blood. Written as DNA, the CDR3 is TGTGCCAGCAGCGCCTTTATGGCCACCGGGGAGCTGTTTTTT. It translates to CASSAFMATGELFF.